One sample yielded the 12 T cell receptor beta chains listed below, sequenced in a study of T cells in Graves' hyperthyroidism and ophthalmopathy. RNA transcripts yielded amplified TCR beta CDR3 regions. The HTBI primer set drove a first-round RT-PCR of the TCR CDR3. TCRdb reprocessed the multiplex PCR reads via MiXCR and lists one record per CDR3 protein. The repertoire holds around 300,000 distinct CDR3 sequences, with 10% to 15% as singletons. The specimen was blood. The receptor set was obtained from a woman younger than 45 with Graves' hyperthyroidism that later progressed to Graves' ophthalmopathy.

This clonotype was seen repeatedly, ten times or more. This chain connects TRBV7-2 to TRBJ1-1; 10 nucleotides line up with TRBD1. The germline gives CDR1 SGHTA, CDR2 FQGNSA. The V gene end was trimmed by 5 bases and the J gene end by 4 bases; junction bases not matched to a gene: 10. The CDR3 runs to 16 residues. The chain's CDR3 is CASSDRDRGLGTEAFF. CDR3 DNA sequence: TGTGCCAGCAGCGACCGGGACAGGGGCCTGGGCACTGAAGCTTTCTTT.

V usage is TRBV5-1 and J usage is TRBJ2-7; TRBD2 agrees at 11 bases. This CDR3 has 17 residues. CDR1 and CDR2 (germline): SGHRS, YFSETQ. The J segment lost 6 bases and the V segment lost 5 bases, leaving 16 bases of the junction unmatched. CDR3 coding DNA: TGCGCCAGCAGTCATTCGTCGCTAGCGGGAGGAGGTGGCGAGCAGTACTTC. Amino acid sequence: CASSHSSLAGGGGEQYF. Based on the CDR3 plus reference TRBV5-1 and TRBJ2-7, the full variable domain is KAGVTQTPRYLIKTRGQQVTLSCSPISGHRSVSWYQQTPGQGLQFLFEYFSETQRNKGNFPGRFSGRQFSNSRSEMNVSTLELGDSALYLCASSHSSLAGGGGEQYFGPGTRLTVT.

This clonotype was seen more than once but under ten times. V is TRBV6-1 and J is TRBJ1-1; the D gene is possibly TRBD1 (5 bases). Trimming left V 7 bases short and J 4 bases short, with 13 bases between. CDR3 length: 13 residues. Germline V gene lookup returns CDR1 MNHNS and CDR2 SASEGT. CDR3 residues: CASIQGEGTEAFF. In nucleotides, the CDR3 is TGTGCCAGCATTCAGGGAGAAGGCACTGAAGCTTTCTTT.

Notes on this clonotype: A much larger clone differs by one base, so this may be a read error. As DNA, the CDR3 is TGTGCCAGCAAACGGGCTAGCGGGAGCTACGAGCAGTACTTC. It is translated as CASKRASGSYEQYF. This chain uses TRBV6-1 with TRBJ2-7, with 10 bases aligning to TRBD2. V was clipped by 7 bases and J by 3 bases; unmatched bases: 6. The CDR3 extends over 14 amino acids. The germline CDR1 and CDR2 sequences are MNHNS and SASEGT.

This clonotype was seen many times. J is TRBJ1-5 and V is TRBV5-8; D gene ambiguous. Germline values: CDR1 SGHTS, CDR2 YDEGEE. Trimming stripped 2 bases from V and 3 bases from J, with 0 bases between. The CDR3 has 11 residues. The CDR3 spells CASSFNQPQHF. The CDR3, as DNA: TGTGCCAGCAGCTTCAATCAGCCCCAGCATTTT.

This clonotype was recorded many times. The CDR3 region has the DNA TGTGCCAGCAGTACGGGACTAGCGGGAGCTACGCAGTATTTT. Its translation: CASSTGLAGATQYF. The chain uses TRBV28 and TRBJ2-3; TRBD2 matches 14 bases. Germline V lookup: CDR1 MDHEN, CDR2 SYDVKM. Trimming took 5 bases from V and 8 from J; bases not matched to a gene: 3. The CDR3 is 14 residues long.

The chain combines TRBV19 with TRBJ1-1; maybe TRBD1 (5 bases). CDR1 is LNHDA and CDR2 is SQIVND in the germline V gene (reference sequence). V was cut by 7 bases and J by 6 bases, with 12 bases left in between. The CDR3 consists of 12 residues. The DNA of the CDR3 is TGTGCCAGTACTAAGGGGTTCGCTGAAGCTTTCTTT. As protein: CASTKGFAEAFF.

There are many counts of this clonotype. The J gene is TRBJ2-7, the V gene TRBV3-1; a weak D match, TRBD1 (6 bases). The CDR3 has 16 residues. Germline V gene data show CDR1 as LGHDT and CDR2 as YNNKEL (reference sequence). Trimming took off 4 bases at V and 3 bases at J, with 19 bases between the two ends. In DNA, the CDR3 is TGTGCCAGCAGCCGCCTAACAGGGATCAGAGTCTACGAGCAGTACTTC. Its protein is CASSRLTGIRVYEQYF.

The chain combines TRBV6-2 or TRBV6-3 with TRBJ2-1, with TRBD2 identical over 13 bases. Germline CDR1 reads MNHEY; CDR2 reads SVGEGT. The CDR3 length is 15 residues. The CDR3 DNA follows: TGTGTCACTGGGACTAGCGGGACGTGGAGTAATGAGCAGTTCTTC. Protein sequence: CVTGTSGTWSNEQFF.

This clonotype was seen at least ten times. The gene calls are TRBV6-1 and TRBJ2-7, with 9 nucleotides matching TRBD1. The CDR3 length is 16 residues. Germline V lookup: CDR1 MNHNS, CDR2 SASEGT. Trimming at V came to 5 bases and at J to 3 bases, leaving 11 bases not matched to a gene. CDR3 amino acids: CASSTRPGTGNYEQYF. The CDR3 DNA reads as TGTGCCAGCAGTACACGTCCCGGGACAGGGAACTACGAGCAGTACTTC.

This chain links TRBV6-1 with TRBJ2-3, with D unresolved. V shed 8 bases and J shed 10 bases, with 19 bases lying between them. Germline V CDR1 and CDR2: MNHNS, SASEGT. The CDR3 contains 13 residues. The CDR3 reads CASLSRYSDAQYF. The CDR3 coding sequence is TGTGCCAGCTTATCTCGTTATTCGGATGCGCAGTATTTT.

This clonotype was observed at least ten times. The V and J genes are TRBV27 and TRBJ1-1; D might be TRBD1 (5 bases). The CDR3 runs 20 residues. CDR1 and CDR2 (germline): MNHEY, SMNVEV (reference sequence). The V end was cut by 0 bases, the J end by 1 base, with 24 bases between. The CDR3 here is CASSLSIGASGVVQNTEAFF. As DNA, the CDR3 is TGTGCCAGCAGTTTATCGATAGGGGCCAGCGGGGTAGTTCAGAACACTGAAGCTTTCTTT.